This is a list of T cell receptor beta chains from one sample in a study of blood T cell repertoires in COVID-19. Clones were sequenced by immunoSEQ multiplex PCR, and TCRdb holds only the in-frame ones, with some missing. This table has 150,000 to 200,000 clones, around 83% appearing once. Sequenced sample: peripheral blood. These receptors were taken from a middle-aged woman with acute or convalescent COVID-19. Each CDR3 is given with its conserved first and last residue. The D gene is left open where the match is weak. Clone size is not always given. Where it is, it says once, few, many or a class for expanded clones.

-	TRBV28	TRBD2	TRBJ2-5	TGTGCCAGCAGTTTAAGGGGAAGACTAGCGCAACAAGAGACCCAGTACTTC	CASSLRGRLAQQETQYF
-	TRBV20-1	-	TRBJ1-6	TGCAGTGCTAGTTTTGGAGTACGGAATTCACCCCTCCACTTT	CSASFGVRNSPLHF
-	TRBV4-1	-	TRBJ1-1	TGCGCCAGCAGCCAAGATGGGAGGTGGATGAACACTGAAGCTTTCTTT	CASSQDGRWMNTEAFF
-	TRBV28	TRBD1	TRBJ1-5	TGTGCCAGCAGTTTACCCCGTCAGGGGGCCGGCAATCAGCCCCAGCATTTT	CASSLPRQGAGNQPQHF
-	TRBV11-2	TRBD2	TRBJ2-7	TGTGCCAGCAGCTTGGGCGGGAGTCTTTTATTACACTACGAGCAGTACTTC	CASSLGGSLLLHYEQYF
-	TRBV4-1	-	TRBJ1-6	TGCGCCAGCAGCCCGGTTCTGGGCGAGTATAATTCACCCCTCCACTTT	CASSPVLGEYNSPLHF
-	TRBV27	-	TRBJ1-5	TGTGCCAGCAGTGGTGGTGGCGGCCAGTTCAATCAGCCCCAGCATTTT	CASSGGGGQFNQPQHF
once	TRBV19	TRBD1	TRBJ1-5	TGTGCCAGTAGTACCCTATACAGGGGGCAGCAGCCCCAGCATTTT	CASSTLYRGQQPQHF
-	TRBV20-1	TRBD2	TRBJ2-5	TGCAGTGCTAGTGGGACTAGCGAGGTAGTACCAGAGACCCAGTACTTC	CSASGTSEVVPETQYF
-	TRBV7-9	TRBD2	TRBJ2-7	TGTGCCAGCAGCTTAGGCGTCGGGGGGATAAACTACGAGCAGTACTTC	CASSLGVGGINYEQYF
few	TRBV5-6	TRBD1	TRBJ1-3	TGTGCCAGCAGGAACAGGGGTTTCTCTGGAAACACCATATATTTT	CASRNRGFSGNTIYF
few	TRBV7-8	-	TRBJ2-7	TGTGCCAGCAGCAGGGGGGGGGATTTTTACGAGCAGTACTTC	CASSRGGDFYEQYF
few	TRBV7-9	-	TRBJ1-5	TGTGCCAGCAGCTTAGAACAGGGAACGCCCCAGCATTTT	CASSLEQGTPQHF
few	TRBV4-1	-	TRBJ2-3	TGCGCCAGCAACTCGGAGGGCGGGGGCACAGATACGCAGTATTTT	CASNSEGGGTDTQYF